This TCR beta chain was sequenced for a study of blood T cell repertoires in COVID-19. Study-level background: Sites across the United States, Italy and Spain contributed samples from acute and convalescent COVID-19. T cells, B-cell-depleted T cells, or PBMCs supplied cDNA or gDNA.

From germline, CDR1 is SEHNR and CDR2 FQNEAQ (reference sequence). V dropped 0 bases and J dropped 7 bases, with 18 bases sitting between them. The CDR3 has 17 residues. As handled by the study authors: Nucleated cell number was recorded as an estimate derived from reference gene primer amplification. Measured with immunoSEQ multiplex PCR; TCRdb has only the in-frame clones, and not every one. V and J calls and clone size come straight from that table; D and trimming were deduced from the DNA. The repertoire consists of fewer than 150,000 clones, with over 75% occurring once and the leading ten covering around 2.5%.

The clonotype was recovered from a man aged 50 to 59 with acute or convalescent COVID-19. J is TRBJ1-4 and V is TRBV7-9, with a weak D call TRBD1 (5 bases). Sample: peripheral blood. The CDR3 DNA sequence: TGTGCCAGCAGCTTAGCCCACGGGGGGAGCTTGGTTGAAAAACTGTTTTTT. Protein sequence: CASSLAHGGSLVEKLFF.